This passage covers 8 T cell receptor beta chains from one sample sequenced in a study of T-cell memory formation after mild COVID-19. TCRdb re-called the 5' RACE reads through MiXCR, storing one row per CDR3 protein. This sample has 350,000 to 400,000 distinct CDR3 sequences, with roughly 14% found just once. Material for sequencing was PBMCs or a T cell subset sorted from them (not recorded which). Receptors originate from a man aged 18 to 30 who had mild COVID-19 (a few samples of this study predate the infection). Cell type and time point are not known.

This clonotype was recorded a few times. J is TRBJ2-7 and V is TRBV12-3 or TRBV12-4, with D possibly TRBD2 on 6 matching bases. The CDR3 contains 15 residues. The V and J ends lost 5 bases and 4 bases respectively, with 18 bases between them. The CDR3 sequence: CASSEGLPRGYEQYF. The DNA for the CDR3 is TGTGCCAGCAGTGAGGGACTCCCTCGGGGATACGAGCAGTACTTC.

This clonotype showed up just a few times. This rearrangement joins TRBV6-2 or TRBV6-3 to TRBJ1-2; tentatively, D is TRBD1 (6 bases). Trimming left V 5 bases short and J 5 bases short, with 15 bases between. Per germline, CDR1 MNHEY and CDR2 SVGEGT. This CDR3 comprises 14 residues. DNA of the CDR3: TGTGCCAGCAGTGACCCCGGGACACCTTATGGCTACACCTTC. Residues: CASSDPGTPYGYTF.

This clonotype has ten or more counts. The J gene is TRBJ2-5, the V gene TRBV7-6; 12 nucleotides match TRBD2. CDR1 is SGHVS and CDR2 is FNYEAQ in the germline V gene. The CDR3 length is 18 residues. The junction had 7 bases not matched to a gene; V was cut back by 1 base and J by 1 base. CDR3 residues: CASSLELAGGGIQETQYF. CDR3 coding DNA: TGTGCCAGCAGCTTAGAACTAGCGGGGGGAGGAATCCAAGAGACCCAGTACTTC.

This clonotype was recorded at least ten times. This chain connects TRBV4-3 to TRBJ1-6; D is undetermined. The germline V and J ends were trimmed by 0 bases and 8 bases, with 8 bases remaining between them. CDR1 and CDR2 from the germline V gene are LGHNA and YSLEER. The CDR3 has 14 amino acids. The CDR3 bases are TGCGCCAGCAGCCAAGACTGGGCGGATTCACCCCTCCACTTT. It encodes CASSQDWADSPLHF.

This clonotype appeared a few times. This chain connects TRBV10-3 to TRBJ2-4; D uncertain. The V gene's germline CDR1 is ENHRY and CDR2 SYGVKD. Trimming removed 4 bases at V and 1 base at J, with 17 bases between. CDR3 length: 17 residues. Written as DNA, the CDR3 is TGTGCCATCAGTGCGACGATAGGGATGAGGGCCAAAAACATTCAGTACTTC. Translated, it gives CAISATIGMRAKNIQYF.

This clonotype was picked up many times. The V gene is TRBV7-8, the J gene TRBJ1-5; D unresolved. CDR1 is SGHVS and CDR2 is FQNEAQ in the germline V gene. V was clipped by 2 bases and J by 5 bases, with 16 bases between them. This CDR3 region has 16 residues. The chain's CDR3 is CASSLSQSQRDQPQHF. The DNA for the CDR3 is TGTGCCAGCAGCTTAAGTCAGTCTCAGCGGGATCAGCCCCAGCATTTT.

Only a few counts were recorded for this clonotype. The V and J genes are TRBV5-5 and TRBJ2-1; possible D gene TRBD2, 6 bases. CDR3 length: 15 amino acids. V lost 1 base and J 4 bases, leaving 12 bases between the germline ends. Germline loops: CDR1 SGHKS, CDR2 YYEKEE (reference sequence). DNA of the CDR3: TGTGCCAGCAGCTTGTGGGGACTGCCTTACAATGAGCAGTTCTTC. It yields the protein CASSLWGLPYNEQFF.

This clonotype was recorded many times. The chain couples TRBV5-5 to TRBJ2-4; D call uncertain. Germline V gene data show CDR1 as SGHKS and CDR2 as YYEKEE (reference sequence). This CDR3 spans 14 amino acids. V was clipped by 0 bases and J by 1 base, with 5 bases between them. CDR3 amino acids: CASSLVVAKNIQYF. CDR3 in DNA: TGTGCCAGCAGCTTGGTGGTGGCCAAAAACATTCAGTACTTC.